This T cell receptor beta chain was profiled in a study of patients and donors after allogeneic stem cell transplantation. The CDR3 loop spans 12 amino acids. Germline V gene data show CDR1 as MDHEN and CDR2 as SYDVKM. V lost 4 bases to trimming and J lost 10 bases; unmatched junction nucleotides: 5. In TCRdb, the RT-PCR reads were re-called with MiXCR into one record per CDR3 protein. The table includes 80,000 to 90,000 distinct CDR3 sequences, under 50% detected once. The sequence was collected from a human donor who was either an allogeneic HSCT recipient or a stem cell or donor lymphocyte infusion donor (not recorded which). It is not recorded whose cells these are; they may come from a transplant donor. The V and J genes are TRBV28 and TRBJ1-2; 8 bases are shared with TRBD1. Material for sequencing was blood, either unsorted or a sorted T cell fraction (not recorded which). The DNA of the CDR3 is TGTGCCAGCAGTTGGACAGGGAGAAACTACACCTTC. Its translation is CASSWTGRNYTF.